The 3 T cell receptor beta chains presented below share a single source sample, sequenced in a study of human T cells and chemical hapten exposure. One entry per CDR3 protein, called by TCRdb with MiXCR from the RACE reads. The sample has about 140,000 distinct CDR3 sequences, about an eighth seen once. Specified time point: patch test 2, 6 weeks after DPC sensitization. Treatment given: therapeutic diphenylcyclopropenone sensitization with weekly scalp DPC. Sequenced here: whole blood, sampled in connection with sensitization to the hapten diphenylcyclopropenone (DPC). These receptors all come from a woman between 45 and 65 years old with alopecia areata. Some clones in this sample may be carry-over from other donors' samples.

This clonotype has only a few counts. V usage is TRBV25-1 and J usage is TRBJ2-7, with TRBD2 as a possible D gene (5 bases). The CDR3 is made up of 10 amino acids. The germline V gene encodes CDR1 MGHDK and CDR2 SYGVNS. The CDR3 DNA sequence: TGTGTAAGCGGAGACTACGAGCAGTACTTC. This translates into CVSGDYEQYF.

This sequence joins TRBV29-1 and TRBJ2-1; 9 bases fit TRBD2. CDR1 is SQVTM, CDR2 ANQGSEA, per germline. The V and J ends lost 3 bases and 6 bases, in that order; junction bases with no gene match: 9. The CDR3 extends over 15 amino acids. The CDR3 region is CSVEGRLAGRNEQFF. The DNA of the CDR3 is TGCAGCGTTGAGGGGCGGCTAGCGGGACGCAATGAGCAGTTCTTC.

The chain is built from TRBV7-2 and TRBJ2-1; possible D gene TRBD2, 6 bases. Germline V gene lookup returns CDR1 SGHTA and CDR2 FQGNSA. V lost 11 bases to trimming and J lost 15 bases, with 26 bases between them. CDR3 length: 13 residues. DNA of the CDR3: TGTGCCGGGGCTCGGGCGGGGCGACGGGAGACGTTCTTC. This sequence encodes CAGARAGRRETFF.